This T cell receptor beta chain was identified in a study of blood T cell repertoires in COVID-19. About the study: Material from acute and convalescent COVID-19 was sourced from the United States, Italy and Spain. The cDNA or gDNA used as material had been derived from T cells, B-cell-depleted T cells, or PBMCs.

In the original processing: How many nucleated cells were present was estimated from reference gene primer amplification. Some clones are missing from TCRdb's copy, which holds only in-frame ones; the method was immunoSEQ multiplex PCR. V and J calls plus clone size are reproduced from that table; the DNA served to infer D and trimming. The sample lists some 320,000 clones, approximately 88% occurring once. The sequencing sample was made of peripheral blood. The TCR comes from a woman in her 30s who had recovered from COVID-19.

The CDR3: CASSEWQVNTEAFF. CDR3 bases: TGTGCCAGCAGTGAATGGCAGGTAAACACTGAAGCTTTCTTT. The V gene is TRBV2, the J gene TRBJ1-1; D ambiguous. Germline V CDR1 and CDR2: SNHLY, FYNNEI. The CDR3 covers 14 residues. Between the trimmed V and J ends, which lost 2 bases and 2 bases, there was a span of 9 bases.